The 29 T cell receptor beta chains in this list originate from one sample, sequenced in a study of vaccination effects on CD4 cells after COVID-19. For these receptors, no antigen is known. Generated by immunoSEQ multiplex PCR, the TCRdb table keeps only in-frame clones and is missing some. The sample has tens of thousands of clones; roughly 76% are singletons. Prior to sequencing, the ViraFEST assay stimulated PBMC with viral peptide pools, which expanded the antigen-specific CD4+ T cells. Once cultured for 10 days, the cells underwent separation to obtain CD4+ T cells. Every participant took two doses of the BNT162b2 or mRNA-1273 vaccine. The sequencing used CD4+ T cells from PBMCs cultured with HCoV-OC43 spike peptides, collected after COVID-19 vaccination. Described subset: HCoV-OC43 spike overlapping peptide pool stimulation. The receptors shown here come from a human donor who received a COVID-19 vaccine.

The V gene is TRBV24-1, the J gene TRBJ2-3; D is tentatively TRBD1 or TRBD2 (5 bases each). Trimming removed 9 bases from V and 1 base from J, with 13 bases in between. CDR1 and CDR2 from the germline V gene are KGHDR and SFDVKD. This CDR3 spans 14 amino acids. The CDR3 sequence is CATGGHGRTDTQYF. The CDR3 DNA follows: TGTGCCACCGGAGGACATGGGCGCACAGATACGCAGTATTTT.

The chain employs TRBV10-3 and TRBJ1-6; D is unresolved. Looked up from germline, CDR1 is ENHRY and CDR2 is SYGVKD. This CDR3 contains 14 residues. Trimming cost V 3 bases and J 11 bases, with 14 bases left between them. This chain's CDR3 is CAISERTATTPLHF. CDR3 nucleotide sequence: TGTGCCATCAGTGAACGGACGGCAACAACACCCCTCCACTTT.

This clone has only a few counts. J is TRBJ1-2 and V is TRBV30, with D possibly TRBD1 on 6 matching bases. This CDR3 spans 14 amino acids. The germline V gene encodes CDR1 GTSNPN and CDR2 SVGIG (reference sequence). The V and J ends lost 0 bases and 3 bases respectively, with 11 bases between them. This CDR3 is CAWSVRQDHYGYTF. The CDR3, as DNA: TGTGCCTGGAGTGTACGACAGGACCACTATGGCTACACCTTC. Complete variable domain (other parts from reference TRBV30 and TRBJ1-2): SQTIHQWPATLVQPVGSPLSLECTVEGTSNPNLYWYRQAAGRGLQLLFYSVGIGQISSEVPQNLSASRPQDRQFILSSKKLLLSDSGFYLCAWSVRQDHYGYTFGSGTRLTVV.

The genes are TRBV12-3 or TRBV12-4 and TRBJ1-5, with 7 bases identical to TRBD1. V lost 6 bases to trimming and J lost 4 bases; unmatched junction nucleotides: 3. This CDR3 region has 13 residues. DNA of the CDR3: TGTGCCAGCAGACTGGGACAGAATCAGCCCCAGCATTTT. Encoded protein: CASRLGQNQPQHF.

The chain joins TRBV4-3 to TRBJ1-1; the match to TRBD1 covers 7 bases. Germline CDR1 is LGHNA and CDR2 is YSLEER. The ends lost 4 bases at V and 3 bases at J; junction bases unmatched: 5. The CDR3 totals 14 residues. The CDR3 DNA is TGCGCCAGCAGCCGGGAACAGGGGTACACTGAAGCTTTCTTT. Protein: CASSREQGYTEAFF.

The genes are TRBV2 and TRBJ2-3, with D perhaps matching TRBD1 (5 bases). With 4 bases removed from V and 1 base from J, the gap between germline ends came to 12 bases. CDR3 length: 15 amino acids. From germline, CDR1 is SNHLY and CDR2 FYNNEI. DNA of the CDR3: TGTGCCAGCAGTGTAGGGGCAGGCGGCACAGATACGCAGTATTTT. The encoded protein is CASSVGAGGTDTQYF.

V is TRBV2 and J is TRBJ1-1; possible D gene TRBD1, 6 bases. Trimming took 7 bases from V and 2 from J, leaving 11 bases between them. From germline, CDR1 is SNHLY and CDR2 FYNNEI. The CDR3 runs to 13 residues. CDR3 amino acids: CASNRVGNTEAFF. The CDR3 DNA sequence: TGTGCCAGCAACAGGGTCGGAAACACTGAAGCTTTCTTT.

Here the CDR3 reads CASKTSGGVPDTQYF. The CDR3 nucleotides read TGCGCCAGCAAGACTAGCGGGGGGGTCCCAGATACGCAGTATTTT. V usage is TRBV5-1 and J usage is TRBJ2-3, with 14 positions matching TRBD2. This CDR3 region has 15 residues. Per the germline V gene, CDR1 is SGHRS and CDR2 is YFSETQ. Trimming cost V 6 bases and J 4 bases; bases outside gene matches: 4.

The genes are TRBV19 and TRBJ1-2, with TRBD1 as a possible D gene (6 bases). The CDR3 contains 16 residues. The germline CDR1 and CDR2 sequences are LNHDA and SQIVND (reference sequence). Deletions cut 8 bases from V and 5 bases from J, with 24 bases between. CDR3 residues: CASLPTRGRRPYGYTF. The CDR3 region has the DNA TGTGCCAGTCTACCTACCAGGGGCCGCCGACCTTATGGCTACACCTTC.

This clone has just a few counts. The chain couples TRBV4-1 to TRBJ1-2; TRBD1 matches 9 bases. CDR3 length: 16 amino acids. CDR1 is MGHRA and CDR2 is YSYEKL in the germline V gene. V was pared by 0 bases and J by 4 bases, with 6 bases of the junction left unmatched. In nucleotides, the CDR3 is TGCGCCAGCAGCCAAGATACGGGACAGGGCGGCTATGGCTACACCTTC. This encodes CASSQDTGQGGYGYTF.

This sequence joins TRBV12-5 and TRBJ1-3, with D possibly being TRBD1 (5 bases). Germline loops: CDR1 LGHNT, CDR2 FRNRAP. V dropped 6 bases and J dropped 0 bases, with 12 bases sitting between them. CDR3 length: 15 amino acids. For the CDR3, the DNA is TGTGCTAGTGGCCCCGGGGCGAACTCTGGAAACACCATATATTTT. It encodes CASGPGANSGNTIYF.

The gene calls are TRBV2 and TRBJ2-1; 10 positions agree with TRBD2. Germline assignment: CDR1 SNHLY and CDR2 FYNNEI. The CDR3 is 13 amino acids. V was pared by 10 bases and J by 4 bases, with 4 bases of the junction left unmatched. For the CDR3, the DNA is TGTGCCACCCCTAGCGGGGGATACAATGAGCAGTTCTTC. It yields the protein CATPSGGYNEQFF.

The chain employs TRBV10-1 and TRBJ2-3; D is undetermined. Germline V gene lookup returns CDR1 WNHNN and CDR2 SYGVQD (reference sequence). V shed 6 bases and J shed 6 bases, with 16 bases lying between them. The CDR3 is made up of 14 amino acids. The chain's CDR3 is CASSPLPTPDTQYF. The CDR3 region has the DNA TGCGCCAGCAGCCCACTCCCCACGCCGGATACGCAGTATTTT.

The chain carries TRBV7-3 and TRBJ2-7; 9 nucleotides align to TRBD1. Per germline, CDR1 SGHTA and CDR2 FQGTGA. This CDR3 contains 17 residues. J lost 2 bases, V lost 5 bases, and 13 bases had no gene match. CDR3 sequence reads: CASSPIPQGALTYEQYV. In DNA form, the CDR3 reads TGTGCCAGCAGCCCCATCCCACAGGGGGCGTTGACCTACGAGCAGTACGTC.

The table lists this clone with a few counts. V usage is TRBV19 and J usage is TRBJ2-5, with 7 positions matching TRBD1. This CDR3 has 13 residues. The germline V gene encodes CDR1 LNHDA and CDR2 SQIVND (reference sequence). J lost 1 base, V lost 6 bases, and 2 bases had no gene match. The CDR3: CASSWDSQETQYF. CDR3 bases: TGTGCCAGTAGCTGGGACAGCCAAGAGACCCAGTACTTC.

The V gene is TRBV6-2 or TRBV6-3, the J gene TRBJ2-1; the D gene is possibly TRBD1 (7 bases). V lost 2 bases, J lost 12 bases, and 8 bases lay in between. The CDR3 consists of 11 residues. Germline loops: CDR1 MNHEY, CDR2 SVGEGT. Here the CDR3 reads CASSYQGGQFF. The CDR3 DNA reads as TGTGCCAGCAGTTACCAGGGGGGGCAGTTCTTC.

The J gene is TRBJ1-6, the V gene TRBV5-6; TRBD1 might be the D (5 bases). CDR1 and CDR2 (germline): SGHDT, YYEEEE. The CDR3 sequence is 15 residues long. The germline V and J ends were trimmed by 2 bases and 2 bases, with 8 bases remaining between them. The CDR3 protein is CASSFGGAYNSPLHF. CDR3 nucleotides: TGTGCCAGCAGCTTTGGAGGGGCCTATAATTCACCCCTCCACTTT. The entire variable domain, with the rest obtained from reference TRBV5-6 and TRBJ1-6, is as follows: DAGVTQSPTHLIKTRGQQVTLRCSPKSGHDTVSWYQQALGQGPQFIFQYYEEEERQRGNFPDRFSGHQFPNYSSELNVNALLLGDSALYLCASSFGGAYNSPLHFGNGTRLTVT.

This chain links TRBV5-1 with TRBJ2-6, with a possible D match to TRBD1 (5 bases). V was clipped by 0 bases and J by 0 bases, with 10 bases between them. The germline V gene encodes CDR1 SGHRS and CDR2 YFSETQ. The CDR3 contains 17 residues. The CDR3 region is CASSLALQGSGANVLTF. The DNA for the CDR3 is TGCGCCAGCAGCTTGGCCCTCCAGGGCTCTGGGGCCAACGTCCTGACTTTC. The full variable domain, its missing parts supplied by reference TRBV5-1 and TRBJ2-6, is KAGVTQTPRYLIKTRGQQVTLSCSPISGHRSVSWYQQTPGQGLQFLFEYFSETQRNKGNFPGRFSGRQFSNSRSEMNVSTLELGDSALYLCASSLALQGSGANVLTFGAGSRLTVL.

The chain is built from TRBV6-1 and TRBJ1-2; a weak D match, TRBD1 (5 bases). Trimming removed 2 bases at V and 8 bases at J, with 21 bases between. CDR1 MNHNS and CDR2 SASEGT come from the germline V gene. The CDR3 loop spans 16 amino acids. CDR3 nucleotide sequence: TGTGCCAGCAGTGAAACCTTCGGGTCAGGGTCTGGGGGCTACACCTTC. Residues: CASSETFGSGSGGYTF.

CDR3: CASSVGTGGADTQYF. The DNA for the CDR3 is TGTGCCAGCAGCGTCGGGACAGGCGGGGCAGATACGCAGTATTTT. The chain recombines TRBV9 with TRBJ2-3; 8 positions agree with TRBD1. The CDR3 loop spans 15 amino acids. Germline lookup yields CDR1 SGDLS and CDR2 YYNGEE. V dropped 2 bases and J dropped 4; count of bases not matched to a gene: 6.

The sample holds a few counts of this clone. The rearrangement joins TRBV5-4 to TRBJ1-2; D is uncertain. Germline values: CDR1 SGHNT, CDR2 YYREEE (reference sequence). V dropped 0 bases and J dropped 6 bases, with 6 bases sitting between them. The CDR3 contains 12 residues. The CDR3 reads CASSLVGNGYTF. The CDR3 DNA sequence: TGTGCCAGCAGCTTGGTAGGGAATGGCTACACCTTC.

The genes are TRBV5-1 and TRBJ2-1; TRBD2 aligns across 9 bases. This CDR3 contains 14 residues. Germline V gene data show CDR1 as SGHRS and CDR2 as YFSETQ. V shed 0 bases, J shed 10 bases, and the junction held 5 bases outside the gene matches. CDR3: CASSLEPSGVEQFF. The CDR3 region has the DNA TGCGCCAGCAGCTTGGAGCCTAGCGGGGTAGAGCAGTTCTTC.

The V call is TRBV3-1 (or the pseudogene TRBV3-2), the J call TRBJ2-2, with a possible D match to TRBD2 (6 bases). The CDR3 has 14 amino acids. The V end was cut by 4 bases, the J end by 5 bases, with 11 bases between. Germline values: CDR1 LGHDT, CDR2 YNNKEL (reference sequence). CDR3: CASSPVEGTGELFF. Here the CDR3 DNA reads TGTGCCAGCAGCCCTGTGGAGGGAACCGGGGAGCTGTTTTTT.

The chain couples TRBV18 to TRBJ1-2, with 7 bases identical to TRBD1. With 4 bases clipped from V and 4 bases from J, the junction kept 0 bases outside the gene matches. CDR1 and CDR2 (germline): KGHSH, LQKENI. CDR3 length: 12 residues. CDR3 sequence (DNA): TGTGCCAGCTCACGGGACAGCTATGGCTACACCTTC. Its protein is CASSRDSYGYTF.

The chain uses TRBV12-3 or TRBV12-4 and TRBJ2-3; no firm D call. CDR3 length: 13 amino acids. Trimming removed 1 base from V and 6 bases from J, with 8 bases in between. CDR3 nucleotides: TGTGCCAGCAGTTTAGGGGCGGAGGATACGCAGTATTTT. This translates into CASSLGAEDTQYF.

The CDR3 DNA sequence: TGTGCCTCCCGGGTTCTGGCTAATGAAAAACTGTTTTTT. Translated, it gives CASRVLANEKLFF. J is TRBJ1-4 and V is TRBV11-2; D gene ambiguous. The CDR3 runs 13 residues. The germline V and J ends were trimmed by 11 bases and 3 bases, with 13 bases remaining between them. Germline CDR1 reads SGHAT; CDR2 reads FQNNGV. The complete variable domain, with remaining parts taken from reference TRBV11-2 and TRBJ1-4, reads EAGVAQSPRYKIIEKRQSVAFWCNPISGHATLYWYQQILGQGPKLLIQFQNNGVVDDSQLPKDRFSAERLKGVDSTLKIQPAKLEDSAVYLCASRVLANEKLFFGSGTQLSVL.

The chain couples TRBV19 to TRBJ2-5; 9 bases map to TRBD2. In germline, CDR1 is LNHDA, CDR2 SQIVND (reference sequence). The CDR3 runs 15 residues. V lost 9 bases to trimming and J lost 0 bases; unmatched junction nucleotides: 8. CDR3: CASGLAGTHQETQYF. CDR3 DNA: TGTGCCAGCGGGCTAGCGGGGACTCACCAAGAGACCCAGTACTTC.

The J gene is TRBJ1-2, the V gene TRBV18, with 7 positions matching TRBD1. Germline V gives CDR1 KGHSH, CDR2 LQKENI. The CDR3 sequence is 13 residues long. V trimming: 6 bases; J trimming: 2 bases; junction bases outside the gene matches: 3. The CDR3 protein is CASSRDSNYGYTF. The CDR3 DNA reads TGTGCCAGCTCCAGGGACAGCAACTATGGCTACACCTTC.

The chain combines TRBV5-1 with TRBJ1-4, with 9 bases matching TRBD1. J lost 8 bases, V lost 0 bases, and 11 bases had no gene match. Per germline, CDR1 SGHRS and CDR2 YFSETQ. The CDR3 covers 17 residues. The CDR3 DNA sequence: TGCGCCAGCAGCTTGGGGGACAGGGCCTGGGGTGAGGAAAAACTGTTTTTT. Residues: CASSLGDRAWGEEKLFF.